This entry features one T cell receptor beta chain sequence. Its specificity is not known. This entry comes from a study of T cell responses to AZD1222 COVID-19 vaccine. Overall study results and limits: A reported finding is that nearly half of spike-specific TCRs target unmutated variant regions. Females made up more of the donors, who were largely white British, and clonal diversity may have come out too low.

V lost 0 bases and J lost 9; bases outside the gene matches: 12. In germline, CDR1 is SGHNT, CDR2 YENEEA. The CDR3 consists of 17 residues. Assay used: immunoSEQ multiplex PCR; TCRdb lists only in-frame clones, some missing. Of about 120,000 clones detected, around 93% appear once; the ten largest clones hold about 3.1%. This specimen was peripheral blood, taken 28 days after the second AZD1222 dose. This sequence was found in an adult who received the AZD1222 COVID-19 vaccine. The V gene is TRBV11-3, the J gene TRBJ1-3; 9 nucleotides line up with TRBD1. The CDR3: CASSLDPRTGAVCTIYF. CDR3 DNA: TGTGCCAGCAGCTTAGATCCAAGGACAGGGGCCGTATGCACCATATATTTT. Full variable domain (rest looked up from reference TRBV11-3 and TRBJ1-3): EAGVVQSPRYKIIEKKQPVAFWCNPISGHNTLYWYLQNLGQGPELLIRYENEEAVDDSQLPKDRFSAERLKGVDSTLKIQPAELGDSAVYLCASSLDPRTGAVCTIYFGEGSWLTVV.